This T cell receptor beta chain was captured by sequencing in a study of cytomegalovirus exposure and HLA in healthy donors. Study-level points and caveats: There were reportedly fewer N-insertions in an Asian-associated ancestry cluster than the approximately 600-donor mean, in a later analysis. Rare TCR sequences predominated, though certain public TCRs were found in many donors. Later on, a genetic analysis was performed. It linked a missense variant in DCLRE1C with V- and J-gene trimming of TCR beta. TCR beta sequences reportedly predicted the HLA-A and HLA-B alleles of most subjects accurately.

Germline loops: CDR1 MGHRA, CDR2 YSYEKL. The CDR3 consists of 14 residues. V was shortened by 0 bases and J by 6 bases, with 11 bases between the two germline ends. With regard to this clone: The antigen is undetermined.

60 Vbeta and 13 Jbeta primers were used in PCR. The data were produced by immunoSEQ multiplex PCR, yet TCRdb's version contains in-frame clones alone and is incomplete. The sample holds 210,000 or so clones, roughly 78% seen once. Sequences were obtained from PBMCs. The chain joins TRBV4-1 to TRBJ1-1, with D hard to call. The sequence derives from a boy between 10 and 17 years old in good health and CMV-seronegative. This CDR3 reads CASSQEAGRAEAFF. The CDR3 DNA reads as TGCGCCAGCAGCCAAGAAGCCGGGAGAGCTGAAGCTTTCTTT.